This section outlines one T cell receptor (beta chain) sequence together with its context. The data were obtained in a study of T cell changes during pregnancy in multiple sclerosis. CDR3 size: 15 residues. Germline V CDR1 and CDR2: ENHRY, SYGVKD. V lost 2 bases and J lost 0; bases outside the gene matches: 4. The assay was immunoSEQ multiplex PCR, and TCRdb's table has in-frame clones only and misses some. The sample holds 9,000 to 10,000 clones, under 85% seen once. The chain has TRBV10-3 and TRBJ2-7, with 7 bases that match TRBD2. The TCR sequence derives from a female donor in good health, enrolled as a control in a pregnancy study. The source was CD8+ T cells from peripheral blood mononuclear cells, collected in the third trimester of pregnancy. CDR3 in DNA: TGTGCCATCAGTGAGACGGGCGGGAGCTCCTACGAGCAGTACTTC. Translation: CAISETGGSSYEQYF.